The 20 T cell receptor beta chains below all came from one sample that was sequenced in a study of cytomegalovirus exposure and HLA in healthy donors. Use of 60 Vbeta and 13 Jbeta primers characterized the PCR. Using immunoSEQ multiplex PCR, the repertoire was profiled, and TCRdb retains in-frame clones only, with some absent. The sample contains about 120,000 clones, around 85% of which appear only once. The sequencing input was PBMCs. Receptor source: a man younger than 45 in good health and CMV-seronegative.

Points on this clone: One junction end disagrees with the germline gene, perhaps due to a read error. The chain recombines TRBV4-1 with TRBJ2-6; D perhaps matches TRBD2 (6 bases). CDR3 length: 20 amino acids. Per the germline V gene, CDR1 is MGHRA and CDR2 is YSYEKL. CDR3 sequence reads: CASSQEWELALVPGANGLTF. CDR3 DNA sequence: TGCGCCAGCAGCCAAGAGTGGGAACTAGCCTTAGTGCCTGGGGCCAACGGCCTGACTTTC.

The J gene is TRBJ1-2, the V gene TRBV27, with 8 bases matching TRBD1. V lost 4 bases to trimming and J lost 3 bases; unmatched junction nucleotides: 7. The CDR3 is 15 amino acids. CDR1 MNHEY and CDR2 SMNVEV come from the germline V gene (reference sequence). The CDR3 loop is CASSYRQGKDYGYTF. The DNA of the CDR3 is TGTGCCAGCAGTTACAGACAGGGGAAGGACTATGGCTACACCTTC.

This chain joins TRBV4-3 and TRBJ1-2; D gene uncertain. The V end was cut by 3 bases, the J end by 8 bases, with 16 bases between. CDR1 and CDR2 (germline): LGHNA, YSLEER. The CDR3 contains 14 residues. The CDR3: CASSHVLREPGYTF. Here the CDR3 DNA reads TGCGCCAGCAGCCATGTCCTTCGGGAGCCGGGCTACACCTTC.

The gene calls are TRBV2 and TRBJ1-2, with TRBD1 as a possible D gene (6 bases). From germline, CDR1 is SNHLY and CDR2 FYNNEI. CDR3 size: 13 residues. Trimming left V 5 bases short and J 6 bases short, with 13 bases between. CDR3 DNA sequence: TGTGCCAGCAGTTCCTGGCAGGGGCATGGCTACACCTTC. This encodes CASSSWQGHGYTF.

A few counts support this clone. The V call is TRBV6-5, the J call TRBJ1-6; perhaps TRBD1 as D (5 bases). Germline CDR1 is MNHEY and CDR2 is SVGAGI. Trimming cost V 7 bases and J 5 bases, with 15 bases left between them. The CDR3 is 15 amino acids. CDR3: CASTRDGRNNSPLHF. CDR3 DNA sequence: TGTGCCAGCACCCGGGACGGGAGGAATAATTCACCCCTCCACTTT.

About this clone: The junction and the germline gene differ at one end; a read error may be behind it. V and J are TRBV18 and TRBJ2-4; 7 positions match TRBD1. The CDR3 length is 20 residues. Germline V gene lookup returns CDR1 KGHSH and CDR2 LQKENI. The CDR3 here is CASSLPRRRGLEGDKNSQYF. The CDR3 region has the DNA TGTGCCAGCTCACTCCCCCGGAGAAGGGGGCTAGAAGGGGACAAAAACAGTCAGTACTTC. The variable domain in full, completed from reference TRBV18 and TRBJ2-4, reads NAGVMQNPRHLVRRRGQEARLRCSPMKGHSHVYWYRQLPEEGLKFMVYLQKENIIDESGMPKERFSAEFPKEGPSILRIQQVVRGDSAAYFCASSLPRRRGLEGDKNSQYFGAGTRLSVL.

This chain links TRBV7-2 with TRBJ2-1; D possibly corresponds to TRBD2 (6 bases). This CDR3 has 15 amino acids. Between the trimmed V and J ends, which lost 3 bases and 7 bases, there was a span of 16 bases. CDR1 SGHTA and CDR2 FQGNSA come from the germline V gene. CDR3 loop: CASSLSQAGGNEQFF. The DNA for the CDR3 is TGTGCCAGCAGCTTGAGCCAGGCCGGGGGTAATGAGCAGTTCTTC.

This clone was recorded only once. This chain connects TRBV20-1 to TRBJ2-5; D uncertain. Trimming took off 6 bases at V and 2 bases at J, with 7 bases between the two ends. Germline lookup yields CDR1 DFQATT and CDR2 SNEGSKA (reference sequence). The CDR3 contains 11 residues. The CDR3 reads CSAGRQETQYF. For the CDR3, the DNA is TGCAGTGCAGGCAGGCAAGAGACCCAGTACTTC.

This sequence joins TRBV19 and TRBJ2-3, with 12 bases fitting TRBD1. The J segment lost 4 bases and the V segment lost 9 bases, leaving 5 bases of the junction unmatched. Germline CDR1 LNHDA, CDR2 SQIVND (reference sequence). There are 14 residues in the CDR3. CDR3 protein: CASRDRGHADTQYF. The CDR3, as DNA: TGTGCCAGCAGGGACAGGGGGCATGCAGATACGCAGTATTTT.

The CDR3 region is CASSPPGQLNTEAFF. The CDR3 DNA reads as TGCGCCAGCAGCCCCCCGGGACAGCTGAACACTGAAGCTTTCTTT. This chain connects TRBV4-1 to TRBJ1-1; 7 nucleotides line up with TRBD1. There are 15 residues in the CDR3. The germline V gene has CDR1 MGHRA and CDR2 YSYEKL. After removal of 4 bases from V and 0 bases from J, the junction contained 5 bases not matched to a gene.

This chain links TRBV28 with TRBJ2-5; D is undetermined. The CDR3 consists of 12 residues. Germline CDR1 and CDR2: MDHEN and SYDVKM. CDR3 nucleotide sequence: TGTTCCACATGCAGAAATCAAGAGACCCAGTACTTC. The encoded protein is CSTCRNQETQYF.

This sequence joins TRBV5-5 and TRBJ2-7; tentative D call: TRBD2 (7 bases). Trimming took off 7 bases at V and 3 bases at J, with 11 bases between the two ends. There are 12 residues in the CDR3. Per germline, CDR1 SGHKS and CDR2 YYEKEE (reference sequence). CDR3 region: CASGGGGYEQYF. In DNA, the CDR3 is TGTGCCAGCGGGGGGGGCGGCTACGAGCAGTACTTC.

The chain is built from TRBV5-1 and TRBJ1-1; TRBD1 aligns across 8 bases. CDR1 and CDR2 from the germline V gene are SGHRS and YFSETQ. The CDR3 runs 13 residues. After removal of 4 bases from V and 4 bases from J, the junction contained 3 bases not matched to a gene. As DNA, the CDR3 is TGCGCCAGCAGCGAAACAGGGGGCACTGAAGCTTTCTTT. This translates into CASSETGGTEAFF.

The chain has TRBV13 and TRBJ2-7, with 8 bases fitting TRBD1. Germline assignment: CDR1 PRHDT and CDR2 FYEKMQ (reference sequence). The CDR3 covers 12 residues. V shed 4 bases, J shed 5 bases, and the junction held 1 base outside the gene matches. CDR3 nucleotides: TGTGCCAGCAGCTCGACAGGGGACGAGCAGTACTTC. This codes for CASSSTGDEQYF.

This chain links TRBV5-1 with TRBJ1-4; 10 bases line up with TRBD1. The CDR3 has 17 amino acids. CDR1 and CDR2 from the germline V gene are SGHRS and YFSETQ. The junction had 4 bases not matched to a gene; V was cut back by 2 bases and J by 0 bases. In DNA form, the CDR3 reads TGCGCCAGCAGCTTCGGACAGGGGGTTGCAACTAATGAAAAACTGTTTTTT. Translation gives CASSFGQGVATNEKLFF.

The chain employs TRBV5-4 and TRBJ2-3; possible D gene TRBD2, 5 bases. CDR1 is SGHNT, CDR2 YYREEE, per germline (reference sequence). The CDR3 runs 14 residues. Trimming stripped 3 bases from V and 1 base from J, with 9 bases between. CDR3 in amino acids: CASSYGVGTDTQYF. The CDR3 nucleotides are TGTGCCAGCAGCTACGGGGTGGGCACAGATACGCAGTATTTT.

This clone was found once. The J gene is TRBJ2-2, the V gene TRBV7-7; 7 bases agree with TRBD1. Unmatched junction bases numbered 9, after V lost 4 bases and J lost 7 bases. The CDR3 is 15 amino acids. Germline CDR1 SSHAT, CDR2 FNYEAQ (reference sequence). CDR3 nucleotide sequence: TGTGCCAGCAGCTCCTTACAGGGGCATTACGGGGAGCTGTTTTTT. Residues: CASSSLQGHYGELFF.

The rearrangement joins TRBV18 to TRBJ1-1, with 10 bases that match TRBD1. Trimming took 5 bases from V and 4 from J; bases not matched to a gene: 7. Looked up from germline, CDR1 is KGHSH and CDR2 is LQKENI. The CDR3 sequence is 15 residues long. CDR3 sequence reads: CASSVGQGGITEAFF. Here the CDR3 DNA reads TGTGCCAGCTCAGTCGGACAGGGGGGAATCACTGAAGCTTTCTTT.

The CDR3 here is CASSRTGGSGNTIYF. The CDR3, as DNA: TGTGCCAGCAGCAGGACAGGGGGCTCTGGAAACACCATATATTTT. This chain links TRBV28 with TRBJ1-3, with 10 nucleotides matching TRBD1. This CDR3 spans 15 amino acids. Trimming removed 6 bases from V and 0 bases from J; junction bases left unmatched: 2. CDR1 MDHEN and CDR2 SYDVKM come from the germline V gene.

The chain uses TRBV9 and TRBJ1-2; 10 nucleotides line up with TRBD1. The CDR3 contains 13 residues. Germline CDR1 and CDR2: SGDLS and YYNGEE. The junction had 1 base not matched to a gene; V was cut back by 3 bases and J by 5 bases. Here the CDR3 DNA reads TGTGCCAGCAGCGAGGGACAGGGGTATGGCTACACCTTC. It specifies CASSEGQGYGYTF. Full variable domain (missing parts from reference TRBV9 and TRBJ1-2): DSGVTQTPKHLITATGQRVTLRCSPRSGDLSVYWYQQSLDQGLQFLIQYYNGEERAKGNILERFSAQQFPDLHSELNLSSLELGDSALYFCASSEGQGYGYTFGSGTRLTVV.